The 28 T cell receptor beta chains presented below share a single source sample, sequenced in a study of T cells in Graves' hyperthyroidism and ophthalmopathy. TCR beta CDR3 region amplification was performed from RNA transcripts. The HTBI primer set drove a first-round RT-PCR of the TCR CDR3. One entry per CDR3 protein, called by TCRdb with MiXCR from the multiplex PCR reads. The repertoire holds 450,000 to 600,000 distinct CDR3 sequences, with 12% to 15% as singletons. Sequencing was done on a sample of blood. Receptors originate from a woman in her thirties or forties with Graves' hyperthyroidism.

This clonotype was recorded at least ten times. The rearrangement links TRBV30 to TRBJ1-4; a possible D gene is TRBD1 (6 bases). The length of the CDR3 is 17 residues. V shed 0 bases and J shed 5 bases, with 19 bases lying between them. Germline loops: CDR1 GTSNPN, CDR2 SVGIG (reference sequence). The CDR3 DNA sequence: TGTGCCTGGAGTGTAGGAGGGTTTGGGACACGAAATGAAAAACTGTTTTTT. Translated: CAWSVGGFGTRNEKLFF.

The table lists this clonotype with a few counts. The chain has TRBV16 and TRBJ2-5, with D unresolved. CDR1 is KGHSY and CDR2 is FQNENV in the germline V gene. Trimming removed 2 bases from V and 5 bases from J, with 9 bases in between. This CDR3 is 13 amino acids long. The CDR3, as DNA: TGTGCCAGCAGCCAAAATTTGAGGGAGACCCAGTACTTC. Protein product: CASSQNLRETQYF. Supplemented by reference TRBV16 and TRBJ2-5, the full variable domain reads GEEVAQTPKHLVRGEGQKAKLYCAPIKGHSYVFWYQQVLKNEFKFLISFQNENVFDETGMPKERFSAKCLPNSPCSLEIQATKLEDSAVYFCASSQNLRETQYFGPGTRLLVL.

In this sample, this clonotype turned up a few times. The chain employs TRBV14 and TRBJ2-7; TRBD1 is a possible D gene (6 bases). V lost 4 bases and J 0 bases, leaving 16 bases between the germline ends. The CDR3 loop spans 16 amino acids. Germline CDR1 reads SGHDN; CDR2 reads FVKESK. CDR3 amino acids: CASSLTSGQSSYEQYF. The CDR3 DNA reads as TGTGCCAGCAGCCTAACGAGCGGACAGAGCTCCTACGAGCAGTACTTC.

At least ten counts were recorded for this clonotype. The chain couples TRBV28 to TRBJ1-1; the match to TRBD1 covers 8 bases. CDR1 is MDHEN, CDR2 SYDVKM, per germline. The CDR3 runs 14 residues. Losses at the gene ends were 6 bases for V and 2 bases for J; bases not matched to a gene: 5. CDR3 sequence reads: CASRAGQGNTEAFF. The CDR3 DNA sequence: TGTGCCAGCAGGGCCGGACAGGGTAACACTGAAGCTTTCTTT.

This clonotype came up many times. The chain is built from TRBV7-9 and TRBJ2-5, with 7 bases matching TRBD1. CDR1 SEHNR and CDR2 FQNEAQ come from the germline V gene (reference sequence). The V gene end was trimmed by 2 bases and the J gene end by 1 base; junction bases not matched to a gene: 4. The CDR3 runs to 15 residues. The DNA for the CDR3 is TGTGCCAGCAGCTTAATCGCAGGGGGCCAAGAGACCCAGTACTTC. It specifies CASSLIAGGQETQYF.

The CDR3 loop reads CAIGGGIGSEKLFF. In DNA, the CDR3 is TGTGCCATCGGCGGGGGGATCGGATCGGAAAAACTGTTTTTT. The chain joins TRBV2 to TRBJ1-4; perhaps TRBD1 as D (5 bases). The V end was cut by 10 bases, the J end by 8 bases, with 20 bases between. The germline CDR1 and CDR2 sequences are SNHLY and FYNNEI. The CDR3 is 14 amino acids.

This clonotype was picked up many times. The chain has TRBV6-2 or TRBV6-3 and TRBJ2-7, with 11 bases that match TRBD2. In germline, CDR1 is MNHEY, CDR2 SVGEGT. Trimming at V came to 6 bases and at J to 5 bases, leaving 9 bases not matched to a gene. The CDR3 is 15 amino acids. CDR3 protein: CASSNPSGRSHEQYF. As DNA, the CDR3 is TGTGCCAGCAGCAATCCTAGCGGGAGGTCCCACGAGCAGTACTTC.

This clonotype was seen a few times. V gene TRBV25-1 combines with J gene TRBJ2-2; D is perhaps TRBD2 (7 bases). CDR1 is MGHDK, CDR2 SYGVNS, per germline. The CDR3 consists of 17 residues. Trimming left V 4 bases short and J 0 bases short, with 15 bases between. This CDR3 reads CASSASSGGSNTGELFF. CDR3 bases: TGTGCCAGCAGTGCCTCATCGGGGGGCTCGAACACCGGGGAGCTGTTTTTT.

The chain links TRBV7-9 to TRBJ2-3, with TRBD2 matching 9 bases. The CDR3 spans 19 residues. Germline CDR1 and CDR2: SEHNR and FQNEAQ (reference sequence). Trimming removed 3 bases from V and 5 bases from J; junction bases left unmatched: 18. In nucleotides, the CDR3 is TGTGCCAGCAGCTTGCGGCCCTCTGAGGCGGGAGGGCCGGGAGATACGCAGTATTTT. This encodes CASSLRPSEAGGPGDTQYF.

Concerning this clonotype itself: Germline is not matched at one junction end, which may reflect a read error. CDR3: CSSSPGHTPAREGGNAEAFF. CDR3 sequence (DNA): TGCTCTAGCAGCCCGGGCCACACTCCCGCCAGGGAGGGTGGGAACGCTGAAGCTTTCTTT. J is TRBJ1-1 and V is TRBV5-1; the D gene is possibly TRBD1 (5 bases). Germline lookup yields CDR1 SGHRS and CDR2 YFSETQ. The CDR3 sequence is 20 residues long.

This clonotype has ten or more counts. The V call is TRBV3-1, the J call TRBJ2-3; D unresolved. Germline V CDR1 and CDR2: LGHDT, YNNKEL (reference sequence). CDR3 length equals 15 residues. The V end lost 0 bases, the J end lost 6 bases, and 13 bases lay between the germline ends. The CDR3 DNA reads TGTGCCAGCAGCCAAGACGCGTACTCCGGCGATACGCAGTATTTT. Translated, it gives CASSQDAYSGDTQYF.

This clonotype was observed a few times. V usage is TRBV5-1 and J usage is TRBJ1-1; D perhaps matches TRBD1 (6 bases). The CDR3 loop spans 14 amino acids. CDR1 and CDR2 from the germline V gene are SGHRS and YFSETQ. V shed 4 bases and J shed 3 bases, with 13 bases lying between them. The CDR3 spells CASSEDRIDTEAFF. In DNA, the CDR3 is TGCGCCAGCAGCGAGGACAGAATCGACACTGAAGCTTTCTTT. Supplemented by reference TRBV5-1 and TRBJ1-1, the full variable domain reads KAGVTQTPRYLIKTRGQQVTLSCSPISGHRSVSWYQQTPGQGLQFLFEYFSETQRNKGNFPGRFSGRQFSNSRSEMNVSTLELGDSALYLCASSEDRIDTEAFFGQGTRLTVV.

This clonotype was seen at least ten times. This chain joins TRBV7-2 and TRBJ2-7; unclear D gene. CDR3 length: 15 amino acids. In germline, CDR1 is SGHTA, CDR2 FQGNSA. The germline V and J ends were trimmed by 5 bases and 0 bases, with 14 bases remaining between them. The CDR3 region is CASSPSVGNSYEQYF. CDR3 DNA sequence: TGTGCCAGCAGCCCGAGCGTAGGGAACTCCTACGAGCAGTACTTC.

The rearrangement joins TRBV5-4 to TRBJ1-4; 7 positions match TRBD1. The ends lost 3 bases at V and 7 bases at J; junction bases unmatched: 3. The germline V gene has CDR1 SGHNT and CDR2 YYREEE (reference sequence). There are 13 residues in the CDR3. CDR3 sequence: CASSYTGVEKLFF. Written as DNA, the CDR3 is TGTGCCAGCAGCTATACAGGGGTTGAAAAACTGTTTTTT. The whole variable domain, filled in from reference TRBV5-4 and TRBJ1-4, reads ETGVTQSPTHLIKTRGQQVTLRCSSQSGHNTVSWYQQALGQGPQFIFQYYREEENGRGNFPPRFSGLQFPNYSSELNVNALELDDSALYLCASSYTGVEKLFFGSGTQLSVL.

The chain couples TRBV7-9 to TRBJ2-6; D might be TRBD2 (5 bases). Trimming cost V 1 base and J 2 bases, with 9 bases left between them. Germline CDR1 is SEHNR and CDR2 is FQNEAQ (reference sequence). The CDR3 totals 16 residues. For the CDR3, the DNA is TGTGCCAGCAGCTTAGAACTAGTAACTGGGGCCAACGTCCTGACTTTC. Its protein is CASSLELVTGANVLTF.

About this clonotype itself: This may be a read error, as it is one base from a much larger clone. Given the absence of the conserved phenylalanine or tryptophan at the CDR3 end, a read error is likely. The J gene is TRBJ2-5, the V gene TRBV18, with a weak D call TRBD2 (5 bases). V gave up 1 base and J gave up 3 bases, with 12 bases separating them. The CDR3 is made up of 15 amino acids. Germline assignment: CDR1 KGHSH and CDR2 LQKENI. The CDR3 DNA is TGTGCCAGCTCACCACTACAAGGACTGGAAGAGACCCAGTACCTC. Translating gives CASSPLQGLEETQYL.

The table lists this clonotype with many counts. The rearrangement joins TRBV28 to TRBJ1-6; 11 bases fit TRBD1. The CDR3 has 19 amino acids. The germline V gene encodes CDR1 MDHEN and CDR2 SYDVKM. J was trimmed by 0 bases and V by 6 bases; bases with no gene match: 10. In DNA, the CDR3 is TGTGCCAGCAGCCCGGACAGGGGGCTGTTGAGCTCCTATAATTCACCCCTCCACTTT. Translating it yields CASSPDRGLLSSYNSPLHF.

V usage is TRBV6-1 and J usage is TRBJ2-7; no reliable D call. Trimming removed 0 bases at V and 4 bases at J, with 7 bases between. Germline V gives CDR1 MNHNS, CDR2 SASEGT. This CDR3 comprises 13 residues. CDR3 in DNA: TGTGCCAGCAGTGAAGCTCCAGCATACGAGCAGTACTTC. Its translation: CASSEAPAYEQYF.

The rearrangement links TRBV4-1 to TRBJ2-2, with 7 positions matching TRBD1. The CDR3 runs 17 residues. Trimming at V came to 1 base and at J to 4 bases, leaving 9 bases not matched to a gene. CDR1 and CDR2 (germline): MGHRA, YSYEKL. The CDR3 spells CASSQVGYRGATGELFF. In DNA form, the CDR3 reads TGCGCCAGCAGCCAAGTTGGCTACAGGGGCGCCACCGGGGAGCTGTTTTTT.

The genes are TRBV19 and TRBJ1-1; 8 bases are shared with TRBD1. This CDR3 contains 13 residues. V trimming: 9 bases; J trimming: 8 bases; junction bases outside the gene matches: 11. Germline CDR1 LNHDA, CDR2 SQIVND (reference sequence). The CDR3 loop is CASNDRDRLEAFF. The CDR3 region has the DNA TGTGCCAGCAATGACCGGGACAGGCTAGAAGCTTTCTTT.

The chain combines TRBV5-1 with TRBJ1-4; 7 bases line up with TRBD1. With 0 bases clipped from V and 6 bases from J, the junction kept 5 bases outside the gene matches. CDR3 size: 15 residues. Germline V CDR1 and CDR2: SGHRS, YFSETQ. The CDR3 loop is CASSLVGGGDEKLFF. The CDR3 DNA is TGCGCCAGCAGCTTGGTAGGGGGCGGTGATGAAAAACTGTTTTTT.

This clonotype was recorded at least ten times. CDR3 amino acids: CASSVEFQETQYF. The CDR3 region has the DNA TGTGCCAGCAGCGTAGAATTCCAAGAGACCCAGTACTTC. This chain uses TRBV9 with TRBJ2-5; D is unresolved. V was trimmed by 0 bases and J by 1 base, leaving 4 bases between them. This CDR3 region has 13 residues. Germline V CDR1 and CDR2: SGDLS, YYNGEE.

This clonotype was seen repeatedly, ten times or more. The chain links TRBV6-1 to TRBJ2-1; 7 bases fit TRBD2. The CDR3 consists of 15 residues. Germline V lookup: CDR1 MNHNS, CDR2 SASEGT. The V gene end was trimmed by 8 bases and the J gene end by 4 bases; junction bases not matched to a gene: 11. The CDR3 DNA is TGTGCCAGCGCCCTGGCGGGGGAGGGTTACAATGAGCAGTTCTTC. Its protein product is CASALAGEGYNEQFF.

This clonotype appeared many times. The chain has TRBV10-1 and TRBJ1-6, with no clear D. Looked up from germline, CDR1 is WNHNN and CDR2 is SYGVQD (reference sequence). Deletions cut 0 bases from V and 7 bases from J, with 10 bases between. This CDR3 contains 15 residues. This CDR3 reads CASSESRDLNSPLHF. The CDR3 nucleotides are TGCGCCAGCAGTGAGTCCCGGGATCTGAATTCACCCCTCCACTTT.

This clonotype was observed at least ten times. The CDR3 sequence is CASSQLTSGRANEQFF. The CDR3 coding sequence is TGTGCCAGCAGCCAACTTACTAGCGGGAGGGCTAATGAGCAGTTCTTC. The genes are TRBV3-1 and TRBJ2-1, with 13 bases matching TRBD2. In germline, CDR1 is LGHDT, CDR2 YNNKEL (reference sequence). With 2 bases clipped from V and 7 bases from J, the junction kept 5 bases outside the gene matches. The CDR3 has 16 amino acids.

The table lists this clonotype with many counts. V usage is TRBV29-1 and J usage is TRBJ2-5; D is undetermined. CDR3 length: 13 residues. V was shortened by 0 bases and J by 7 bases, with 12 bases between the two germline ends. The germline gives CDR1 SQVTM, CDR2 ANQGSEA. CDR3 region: CSVEDGVAGTQYF. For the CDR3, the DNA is TGCAGCGTTGAAGATGGGGTTGCAGGGACCCAGTACTTC.

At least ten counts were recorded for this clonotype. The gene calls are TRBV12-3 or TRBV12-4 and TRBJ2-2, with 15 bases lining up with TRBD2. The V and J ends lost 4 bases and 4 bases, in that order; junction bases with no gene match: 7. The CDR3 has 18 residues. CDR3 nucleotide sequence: TGTGCCAGCAGTTCGGGACTAGCGGGAGGTCGTTCCACCGGGGAGCTGTTTTTT. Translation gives CASSSGLAGGRSTGELFF.

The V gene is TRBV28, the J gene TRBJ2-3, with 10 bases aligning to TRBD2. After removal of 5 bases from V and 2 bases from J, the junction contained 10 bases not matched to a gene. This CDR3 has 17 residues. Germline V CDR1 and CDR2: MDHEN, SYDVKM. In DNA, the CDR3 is TGTGCCAGCAGTAGAATAGCGGGAGGAAGGTCCACAGATACGCAGTATTTT. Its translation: CASSRIAGGRSTDTQYF.